One and the same sample provided the 17 T cell receptor beta chains below, sequenced in a study of breast tumors, draining lymph nodes, adjacent tissues. TCRdb re-called the multiplex PCR reads with MiXCR, one entry per CDR3 protein. The sample carries fewer than 140,000 distinct CDR3 sequences, 30% recorded once. Breast cancer patients provided tissue from their axillary draining lymph nodes. Source material: axillary lymph node tissue. These receptors came from a female donor with breast cancer. Some clones in this sample may be carry-over from other donors' samples.

In this sample, this clonotype turned up many times. The chain carries TRBV6-2 or TRBV6-3 and TRBJ2-5; a possible D gene is TRBD2 (5 bases). Trimming stripped 5 bases from V and 5 bases from J, with 18 bases between. CDR3 length equals 15 residues. Germline lookup yields CDR1 MNHEY and CDR2 SVGEGT. The DNA of the CDR3 is TGTGCCAGCAGTCACCTCGGAGGAGGACTGGAGACCCAGTACTTC. This gives the protein CASSHLGGGLETQYF.

The chain has TRBV3-1 and TRBJ2-5; 7 nucleotides match TRBD2. The CDR3 length is 15 residues. Losses at the gene ends were 3 bases for V and 9 bases for J; bases not matched to a gene: 13. The V gene's germline CDR1 is LGHDT and CDR2 YNNKEL (reference sequence). The CDR3 sequence: CASSQETSRRGAQYF. In nucleotides, the CDR3 is TGTGCCAGCAGCCAGGAGACTAGCAGGAGAGGGGCCCAGTACTTC.

This clonotype was detected ten times or more. The V and J genes are TRBV3-1 and TRBJ2-7; 7 bases are shared with TRBD1. The germline V gene has CDR1 LGHDT and CDR2 YNNKEL (reference sequence). The junction had 9 bases not matched to a gene; V was cut back by 3 bases and J by 7 bases. This CDR3 has 14 amino acids. CDR3 amino acids: CASSHADRAREQYF. Written as DNA, the CDR3 is TGTGCCAGCAGCCATGCAGACAGGGCTCGGGAGCAGTACTTC.

The rearrangement links TRBV12-3 or TRBV12-4 to TRBJ2-5; 9 bases align to TRBD2. The length of the CDR3 is 14 residues. The V gene end was trimmed by 10 bases and the J gene end by 9 bases; junction bases not matched to a gene: 15. DNA of the CDR3: TGTGCCACCGCGGGAGGGGGCCCCAATCAGCCCCAGTACTTC. Amino acids: CATAGGGPNQPQYF.

This clonotype showed up many times. V usage is TRBV5-6 and J usage is TRBJ2-6; D is perhaps TRBD1 (5 bases). The CDR3 runs to 17 residues. The V and J ends lost 5 bases and 0 bases respectively, with 15 bases between them. Germline CDR1 and CDR2: SGHDT and YYEEEE. The CDR3 coding sequence is TGTGCCAGCAGTGAGGCAGGGTCCAGCTCTGGGGCCAACGTCCTGACTTTC. Amino acid sequence: CASSEAGSSSGANVLTF.

V usage is TRBV7-8 and J usage is TRBJ1-6; 7 bases match TRBD1. CDR3 length: 17 amino acids. Losses at the gene ends were 1 base for V and 0 bases for J; bases not matched to a gene: 3. In germline, CDR1 is SGHVS, CDR2 FQNEAQ. CDR3 sequence (DNA): TGTGCCAGCAGCTTAGTGTCAGGGGGCTCCTATAATTCACCCCTCCACTTT. Protein product: CASSLVSGGSYNSPLHF. Full variable domain (missing parts from reference TRBV7-8 and TRBJ1-6): GAGVSQSPRYKVAKRGQDVALRCDPISGHVSLFWYQQALGQGPEFLTYFQNEAQLDKSGLPSDRFFAERPEGSVSTLKIQRTQQEDSAVYLCASSLVSGGSYNSPLHFGNGTRLTVT.

This clonotype was recorded at least ten times. The chain links TRBV20-1 to TRBJ1-4; unclear D gene. Trimming cost V 0 bases and J 4 bases, with 12 bases left between them. Germline V gene sequence: CDR1 DFQATT, CDR2 SNEGSKA (reference sequence). CDR3 size: 15 residues. Here the CDR3 reads CSARDLQGYNEKLFF. The CDR3 nucleotides are TGCAGTGCTAGAGATTTACAAGGTTATAATGAAAAACTGTTTTTT.

This clonotype was detected many times. The rearrangement links TRBV20-1 to TRBJ1-3; no clear D gene. Between the trimmed V and J ends, which lost 2 bases and 0 bases, there was a span of 8 bases. CDR1 and CDR2 from the germline V gene are DFQATT and SNEGSKA (reference sequence). CDR3 size: 14 residues. The DNA for the CDR3 is TGCAGTGCTAGACAACAGATCTCTGGAAACACCATATATTTT. This translates into CSARQQISGNTIYF.

This clonotype was recorded many times. V and J are TRBV20-1 and TRBJ2-7, with no clear D. This CDR3 has 14 residues. Per the germline V gene, CDR1 is DFQATT and CDR2 is SNEGSKA (reference sequence). Trimming pared 0 bases from V and 2 bases from J, leaving 11 bases between. CDR3 sequence: CSARDSTNPYEQYF. CDR3 coding DNA: TGCAGTGCTAGAGACTCCACAAACCCCTACGAGCAGTACTTC.

The chain joins TRBV7-8 to TRBJ2-1; D assignment may be TRBD1 or TRBD2 (6 bases each). This CDR3 comprises 14 residues. V was shortened by 6 bases and J by 8 bases, with 17 bases between the two germline ends. Per the germline V gene, CDR1 is SGHVS and CDR2 is FQNEAQ. The DNA of the CDR3 is TGTGCCAGCAGGGGGACAAGGAGGGGCCATGAGCAGTTCTTC. As protein: CASRGTRRGHEQFF.

The sample holds many counts of this clonotype. The chain employs TRBV28 and TRBJ2-7; TRBD1 agrees at 9 bases. This CDR3 is built from 14 residues. From germline, CDR1 is MDHEN and CDR2 SYDVKM. The trim removed 7 bases at V and 5 bases at J, leaving 9 bases unmatched. The DNA for the CDR3 is TGTGCCAGCACTCCCGGGACAGGGTTCCACGAGCAGTACTTC. Encoded protein: CASTPGTGFHEQYF.

A remark on this clonotype: Because it lacks the conserved phenylalanine or tryptophan at the end, this CDR3 is likely a read error. The chain joins TRBV7-2 to TRBJ2-7; TRBD2 matches at 11 bases. Trimming at V came to 8 bases and at J to 4 bases, leaving 7 bases not matched to a gene. This CDR3 has 14 residues. In germline, CDR1 is SGHTA, CDR2 FQGNSA. The CDR3 DNA follows: TGTGCCAGCGGCCAAACTAGCGGGAGATACGAGCAGTACTCC. It encodes CASGQTSGRYEQYS.

This clonotype was seen repeatedly, ten times or more. V is TRBV12-3 or TRBV12-4 and J is TRBJ2-7; the D is unclear. Deletions cut 3 bases from V and 1 base from J, with 7 bases between. CDR3 size: 13 residues. The CDR3: CASSLGYSYEQYF. CDR3 nucleotides: TGTGCCAGCAGTTTGGGGTATTCCTACGAGCAGTACTTC.

There are a few counts of this clonotype. The chain couples TRBV14 to TRBJ1-1, with D tentatively TRBD1 (5 bases). This CDR3 has 19 residues. Trimming stripped 0 bases from V and 1 base from J, with 21 bases between. From germline, CDR1 is SGHDN and CDR2 FVKESK. CDR3 nucleotide sequence: TGTGCCAGCAGCCAAGATCCCCCGACAGCAGGTTTTGGGAACACTGAAGCTTTCTTT. Its protein product is CASSQDPPTAGFGNTEAFF.

This clonotype was recorded at least ten times. The chain couples TRBV20-1 to TRBJ2-7; D call uncertain. The CDR3 is 13 amino acids. The V and J ends lost 6 bases and 0 bases respectively, with 12 bases between them. The germline CDR1 and CDR2 sequences are DFQATT and SNEGSKA (reference sequence). CDR3 nucleotides: TGCAGTGCCACACGTCCGATCTCCTACGAGCAGTACTTC. Protein product: CSATRPISYEQYF.

Many counts were recorded for this clonotype. This chain links TRBV19 with TRBJ1-4; 9 nucleotides line up with TRBD1. The germline gives CDR1 LNHDA, CDR2 SQIVND (reference sequence). The CDR3 is made up of 15 amino acids. V lost 5 bases and J lost 8; bases outside the gene matches: 9. The CDR3 loop reads CASSRPGQGLEKLFF. DNA of the CDR3: TGTGCCAGTAGTCGACCGGGACAGGGTTTAGAAAAACTGTTTTTT.

CDR3 in DNA: TGCAGCGTTGAATTAACTAGCGGGAGGGCCAACGTCCTGACTTTC. This gives the protein CSVELTSGRANVLTF. The chain uses TRBV29-1 and TRBJ2-6, with 10 bases that match TRBD2. The CDR3 is made up of 15 amino acids. Germline-derived CDR1 and CDR2 are SQVTM and ANQGSEA. V shed 2 bases and J 5 bases; nucleotides not matched to a gene: 3.